The 11 T cell receptor beta chains below were found in one sample sequenced in a study of cytomegalovirus exposure and HLA in healthy donors. The PCR ran on 60 Vbeta and 13 Jbeta primers. Repertoires were generated with immunoSEQ multiplex PCR, while TCRdb's copy carries only in-frame clones and drops some. Among 90,000 to 150,000 clones, 70% to 80% were seen once, and the ten largest hold approximately 8.2%. Material for sequencing was PBMCs. The receptors come from a woman in her thirties or forties in good health and CMV-seropositive.

In its sample, this clone was seen once. This chain joins TRBV2 and TRBJ1-2; TRBD1 is a possible D gene (6 bases). V lost 6 bases, J lost 0 bases, and 14 bases lay in between. Germline-derived CDR1 and CDR2 are SNHLY and FYNNEI. The CDR3 loop spans 15 amino acids. The CDR3 protein is CASRQRQASNYGYTF. CDR3 bases: TGTGCCAGCAGACAAAGACAGGCTTCTAACTATGGCTACACCTTC. Filled out from reference TRBV2 and TRBJ1-2, the complete variable domain reads EPEVTQTPSHQVTQMGQEVILRCVPISNHLYFYWYRQILGQKVEFLVSFYNNEISEKSEIFDDQFSVERPDGSNFTLKIRSTKLEDSAMYFCASRQRQASNYGYTFGSGTRLTVV.

The CDR3 sequence is CASSLGGQVNQPQHF. The CDR3 DNA reads TGTGCCAGCAGCTTGGGGGGACAGGTGAATCAGCCCCAGCATTTT. This chain links TRBV5-4 with TRBJ1-5, with 8 bases identical to TRBD1. V lost 0 bases, J lost 4 bases, and 3 bases stayed unmatched. Germline loops: CDR1 SGHNT, CDR2 YYREEE (reference sequence). The CDR3 extends over 15 amino acids. Full variable domain (rest looked up from reference TRBV5-4 and TRBJ1-5): ETGVTQSPTHLIKTRGQQVTLRCSSQSGHNTVSWYQQALGQGPQFIFQYYREEENGRGNFPPRFSGLQFPNYSSELNVNALELDDSALYLCASSLGGQVNQPQHFGDGTRLSIL.

The chain couples TRBV2 to TRBJ1-1, with D tentatively TRBD1 (5 bases). The CDR3 runs to 16 residues. The germline V gene encodes CDR1 SNHLY and CDR2 FYNNEI. Trimming stripped 4 bases from V and 0 bases from J, with 15 bases between. The CDR3 loop is CASSVDSRLMNTEAFF. The CDR3 DNA sequence: TGTGCCAGCAGTGTAGACAGTAGACTTATGAACACTGAAGCTTTCTTT.

The V gene is TRBV4-1, the J gene TRBJ2-1, with TRBD1 identical over 10 bases. CDR3 length: 16 residues. J gave up 6 bases and V 2 bases, and 7 bases lay outside the gene matches. Germline CDR1 MGHRA, CDR2 YSYEKL. The CDR3: CASSQTPGTGVNEQFF. The CDR3 DNA reads TGCGCCAGCAGCCAAACTCCCGGGACAGGGGTCAATGAGCAGTTCTTC.

The genes are TRBV7-2 and TRBJ2-2; 9 nucleotides align to TRBD2. This CDR3 comprises 18 residues. CDR1 SGHTA and CDR2 FQGNSA come from the germline V gene. V lost 5 bases and J lost 5; bases outside the gene matches: 15. The CDR3 reads CASSPSTTIAGETGELFF. In nucleotides, the CDR3 is TGTGCCAGCAGCCCCTCCACTACCATAGCGGGGGAAACCGGGGAGCTGTTTTTT.

This clone was seen more than once but under ten times. The V call is TRBV2, the J call TRBJ1-1; TRBD1 aligns across 10 bases. The V gene end was trimmed by 2 bases and the J gene end by 5 bases; junction bases not matched to a gene: 5. CDR3 length: 15 amino acids. Germline V lookup: CDR1 SNHLY, CDR2 FYNNEI. The CDR3 coding sequence is TGTGCCAGCAGTGAAAAGGGACAGGGGAAGACTGAAGCTTTCTTT. Protein: CASSEKGQGKTEAFF. The entire variable domain, with the rest obtained from reference TRBV2 and TRBJ1-1, is as follows: EPEVTQTPSHQVTQMGQEVILRCVPISNHLYFYWYRQILGQKVEFLVSFYNNEISEKSEIFDDQFSVERPDGSNFTLKIRSTKLEDSAMYFCASSEKGQGKTEAFFGQGTRLTVV.

This clone came up a few times. The chain carries TRBV7-2 and TRBJ2-7; D may be TRBD1 (6 bases). The V and J ends lost 2 bases and 5 bases respectively, with 13 bases between them. Germline V gene sequence: CDR1 SGHTA, CDR2 FQGNSA. This CDR3 contains 14 residues. CDR3 protein: CASSLLGGPDEQYF. The CDR3 bases are TGTGCCAGCAGCTTATTAGGGGGACCGGACGAGCAGTACTTC.

This clone showed up just once. The chain couples TRBV7-2 to TRBJ2-2, with 10 bases that match TRBD1. Trimming cost V 8 bases and J 4 bases; bases outside gene matches: 10. The V gene's germline CDR1 is SGHTA and CDR2 FQGNSA. CDR3 size: 16 residues. CDR3: CASSPTGGAITGELFF. The CDR3 coding sequence is TGTGCCAGCTCCCCGACAGGGGGCGCAATCACCGGGGAGCTGTTTTTT.

The CDR3 region has the DNA TGTGCCAGCAGCGAGGGGCGGGGAACTGAAGCTTTCTTT. Its translation: CASSEGRGTEAFF. The chain employs TRBV2 and TRBJ1-1, with a tentative D call TRBD1 (5 bases). From germline, CDR1 is SNHLY and CDR2 FYNNEI. This CDR3 region has 13 residues. V dropped 6 bases and J dropped 5 bases, with 13 bases sitting between them.

V is TRBV6-1 and J is TRBJ1-3, with 8 nucleotides matching TRBD1. The CDR3 spans 13 residues. The V gene end was trimmed by 4 bases and the J gene end by 11 bases; junction bases not matched to a gene: 7. CDR1 is MNHNS, CDR2 SASEGT, per germline. CDR3 sequence: CASSGDRLVAIYF. The CDR3 DNA reads as TGTGCCAGCAGTGGGGACAGGCTAGTCGCCATATATTTT.

The chain uses TRBV5-1 and TRBJ1-1; tentative D call: TRBD1 (6 bases). The CDR3 contains 16 residues. Germline CDR1 and CDR2: SGHRS and YFSETQ. Trimming took off 0 bases at V and 1 base at J, with 13 bases between the two ends. This CDR3 is CASSLGGRVTNTEAFF. The DNA for the CDR3 is TGCGCCAGCAGCTTGGGGGGGCGCGTAACGAACACTGAAGCTTTCTTT. The full variable domain, with the rest looked up from reference TRBV5-1 and TRBJ1-1, is KAGVTQTPRYLIKTRGQQVTLSCSPISGHRSVSWYQQTPGQGLQFLFEYFSETQRNKGNFPGRFSGRQFSNSRSEMNVSTLELGDSALYLCASSLGGRVTNTEAFFGQGTRLTVV.